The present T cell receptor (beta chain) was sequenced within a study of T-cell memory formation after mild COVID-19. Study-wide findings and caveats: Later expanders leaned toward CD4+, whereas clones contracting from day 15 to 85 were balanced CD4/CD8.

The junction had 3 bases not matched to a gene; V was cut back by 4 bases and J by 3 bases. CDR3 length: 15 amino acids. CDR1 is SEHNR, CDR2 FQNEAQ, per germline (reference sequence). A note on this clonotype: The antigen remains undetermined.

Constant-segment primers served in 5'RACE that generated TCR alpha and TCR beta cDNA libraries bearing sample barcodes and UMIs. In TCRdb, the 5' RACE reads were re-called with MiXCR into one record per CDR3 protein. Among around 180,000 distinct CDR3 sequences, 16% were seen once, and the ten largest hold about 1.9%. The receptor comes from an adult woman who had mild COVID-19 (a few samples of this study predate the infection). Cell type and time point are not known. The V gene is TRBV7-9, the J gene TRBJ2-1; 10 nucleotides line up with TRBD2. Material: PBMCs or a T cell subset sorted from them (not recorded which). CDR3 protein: CASSSVAGGYNEQFF. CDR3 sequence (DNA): TGTGCCAGCAGCTCCGTAGCGGGGGGCTACAATGAGCAGTTCTTC.